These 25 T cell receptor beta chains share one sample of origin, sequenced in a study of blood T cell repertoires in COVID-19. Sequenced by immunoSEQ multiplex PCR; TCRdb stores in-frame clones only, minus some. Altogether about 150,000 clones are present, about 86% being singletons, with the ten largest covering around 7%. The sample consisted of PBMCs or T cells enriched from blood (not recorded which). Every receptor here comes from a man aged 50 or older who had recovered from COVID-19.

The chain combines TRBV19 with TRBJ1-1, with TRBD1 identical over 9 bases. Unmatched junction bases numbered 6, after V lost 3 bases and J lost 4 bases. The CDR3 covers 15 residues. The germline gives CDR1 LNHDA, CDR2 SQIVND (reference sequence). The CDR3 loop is CASSITGGSPTEAFF. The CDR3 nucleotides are TGTGCCAGTAGTATTACAGGGGGCTCTCCCACTGAAGCTTTCTTT.

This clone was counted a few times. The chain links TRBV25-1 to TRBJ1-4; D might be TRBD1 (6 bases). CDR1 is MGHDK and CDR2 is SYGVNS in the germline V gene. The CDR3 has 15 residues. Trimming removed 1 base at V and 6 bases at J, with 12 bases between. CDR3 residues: CASSEWQGLHEKLFF. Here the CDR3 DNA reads TGTGCCAGCAGTGAATGGCAGGGGTTGCATGAAAAACTGTTTTTT. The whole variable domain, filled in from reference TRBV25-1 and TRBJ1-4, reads EADIYQTPRYLVIGTGKKITLECSQTMGHDKMYWYQQDPGMELHLIHYSYGVNSTEKGDLSSESTVSRIRTEHFPLTLESARPSHTSQYLCASSEWQGLHEKLFFGSGTQLSVL.

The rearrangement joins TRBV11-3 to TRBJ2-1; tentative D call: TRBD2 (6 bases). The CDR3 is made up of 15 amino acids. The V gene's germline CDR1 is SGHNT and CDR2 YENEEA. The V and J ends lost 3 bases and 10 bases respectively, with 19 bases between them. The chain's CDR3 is CASSLRPGTENEQFF. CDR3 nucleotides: TGTGCCAGCAGCTTGCGCCCCGGGACTGAGAACGAGCAGTTCTTC. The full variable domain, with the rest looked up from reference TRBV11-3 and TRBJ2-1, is EAGVVQSPRYKIIEKKQPVAFWCNPISGHNTLYWYLQNLGQGPELLIRYENEEAVDDSQLPKDRFSAERLKGVDSTLKIQPAELGDSAVYLCASSLRPGTENEQFFGPGTRLTVL.

CDR3 amino acids: CASSPYSWGELFF. As DNA, the CDR3 is TGTGCCAGCAGCCCCTATTCGTGGGGGGAGCTGTTTTTT. The genes are TRBV3-1 (or the pseudogene TRBV3-2) and TRBJ2-2, with no clear D. Trimming cost V 4 bases and J 8 bases, with 11 bases left between them. Germline CDR1 reads LGHDT; CDR2 reads YNNKEL (reference sequence). The CDR3 loop spans 13 amino acids.

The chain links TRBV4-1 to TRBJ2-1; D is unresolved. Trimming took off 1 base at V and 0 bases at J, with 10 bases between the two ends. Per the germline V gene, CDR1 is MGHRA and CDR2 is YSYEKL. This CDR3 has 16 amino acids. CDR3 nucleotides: TGCGCCAGCAGCCAAGTCAACATTGTCTCCTACAATGAGCAGTTCTTC. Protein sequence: CASSQVNIVSYNEQFF.

CDR3 in amino acids: CAWSVGQVNYGYTF. The CDR3 coding sequence is TGTGCCTGGAGTGTGGGACAGGTTAACTATGGCTACACCTTC. The chain uses TRBV30 and TRBJ1-2, with TRBD1 matching 8 bases. V gave up 0 bases and J gave up 1 base; unmatched junction bases: 1. This CDR3 comprises 14 residues. Per the germline V gene, CDR1 is GTSNPN and CDR2 is SVGIG (reference sequence).

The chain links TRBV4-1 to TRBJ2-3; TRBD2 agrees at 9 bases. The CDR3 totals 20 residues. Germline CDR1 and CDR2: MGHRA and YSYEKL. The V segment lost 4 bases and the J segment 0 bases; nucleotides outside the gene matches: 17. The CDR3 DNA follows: TGCGCCAGCAGCCGGGGCGGACTAGCGCCCGTTGCGTCTAGCACAGATACGCAGTATTTT. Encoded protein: CASSRGGLAPVASSTDTQYF.

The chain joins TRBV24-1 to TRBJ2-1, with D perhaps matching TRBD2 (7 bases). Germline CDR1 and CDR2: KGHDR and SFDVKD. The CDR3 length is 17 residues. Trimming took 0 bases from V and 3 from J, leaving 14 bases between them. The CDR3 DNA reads TGTGCCACCAGTGATTTGCCCACGGGGGGCGTCTACAATGAGCAGTTCTTC. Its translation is CATSDLPTGGVYNEQFF.

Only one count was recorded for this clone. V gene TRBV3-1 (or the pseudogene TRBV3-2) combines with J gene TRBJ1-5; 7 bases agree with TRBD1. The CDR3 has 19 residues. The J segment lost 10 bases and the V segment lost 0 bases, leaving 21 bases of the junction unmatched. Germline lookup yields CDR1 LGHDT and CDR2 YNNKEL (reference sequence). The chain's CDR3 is CASSQDFPRQGIPWGPQHF. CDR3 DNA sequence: TGTGCCAGCAGCCAAGATTTCCCTCGACAGGGCATCCCATGGGGACCCCAGCATTTT.

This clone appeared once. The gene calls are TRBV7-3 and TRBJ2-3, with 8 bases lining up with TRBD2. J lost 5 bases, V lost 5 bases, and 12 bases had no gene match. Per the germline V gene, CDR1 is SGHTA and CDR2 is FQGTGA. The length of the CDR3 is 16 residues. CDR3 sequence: CASSPNNGGVQDTQYF. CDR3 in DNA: TGTGCCAGCAGCCCCAACAACGGGGGGGTCCAAGATACGCAGTATTTT. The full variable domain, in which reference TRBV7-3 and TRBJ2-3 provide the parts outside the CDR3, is GAGVSQTPSNKVTEKGKYVELRCDPISGHTALYWYRQSLGQGPEFLIYFQGTGAADDSGLPNDRFFAVRPEGSVSTLKIQRTERGDSAVYLCASSPNNGGVQDTQYFGPGTRLTVL.

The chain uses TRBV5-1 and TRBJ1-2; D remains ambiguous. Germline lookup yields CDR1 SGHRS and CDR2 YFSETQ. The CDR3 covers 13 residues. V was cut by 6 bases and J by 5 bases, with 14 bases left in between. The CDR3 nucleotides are TGCGCCAGCACCAACGATCCAGATTATGGCTACACCTTC. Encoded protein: CASTNDPDYGYTF.

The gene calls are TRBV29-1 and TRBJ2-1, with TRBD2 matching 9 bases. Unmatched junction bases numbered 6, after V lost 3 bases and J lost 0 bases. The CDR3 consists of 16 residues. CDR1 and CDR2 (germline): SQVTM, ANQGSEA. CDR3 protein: CSVEEGSGGSYNEQFF. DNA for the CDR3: TGCAGCGTTGAGGAGGGTAGCGGGGGCTCCTACAATGAGCAGTTCTTC.

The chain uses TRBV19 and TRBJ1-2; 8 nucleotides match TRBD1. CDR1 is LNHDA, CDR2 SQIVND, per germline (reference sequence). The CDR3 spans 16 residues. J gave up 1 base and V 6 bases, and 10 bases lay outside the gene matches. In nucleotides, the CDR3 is TGTGCCAGTAGAAAAGCCGGACAGGGAGGTAACTATGGCTACACCTTC. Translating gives CASRKAGQGGNYGYTF.

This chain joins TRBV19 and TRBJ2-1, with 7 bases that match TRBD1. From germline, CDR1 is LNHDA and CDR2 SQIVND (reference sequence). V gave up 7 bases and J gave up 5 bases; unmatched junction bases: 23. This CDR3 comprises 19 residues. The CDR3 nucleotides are TGTGCCAGTAAGATACAGGGGCCTGGGATACCCGACCCGAACAATGAGCAGTTCTTC. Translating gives CASKIQGPGIPDPNNEQFF. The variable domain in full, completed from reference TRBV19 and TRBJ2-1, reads DGGITQSPKYLFRKEGQNVTLSCEQNLNHDAMYWYRQDPGQGLRLIYYSQIVNDFQKGDIAEGYSVSREKKESFPLTVTSAQKNPTAFYLCASKIQGPGIPDPNNEQFFGPGTRLTVL.

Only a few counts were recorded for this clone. In DNA, the CDR3 is TGTGCCAGCAGTTCCCCAGGCGGGGGCGCGAACGGCTACACCTTC. This translates into CASSSPGGGANGYTF. This chain joins TRBV11-3 and TRBJ1-2; D perhaps matches TRBD1 (6 bases). This CDR3 comprises 15 residues. Germline V gene sequence: CDR1 SGHNT, CDR2 YENEEA. Trimming pared 6 bases from V and 8 bases from J, leaving 22 bases between.

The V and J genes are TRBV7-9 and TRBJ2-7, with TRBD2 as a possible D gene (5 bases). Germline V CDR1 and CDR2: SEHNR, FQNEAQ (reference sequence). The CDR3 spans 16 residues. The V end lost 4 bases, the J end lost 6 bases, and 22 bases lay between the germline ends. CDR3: CASSSWGTTNPGEQYF. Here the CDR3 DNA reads TGTGCCAGCAGCTCCTGGGGTACGACTAACCCCGGCGAGCAGTACTTC.

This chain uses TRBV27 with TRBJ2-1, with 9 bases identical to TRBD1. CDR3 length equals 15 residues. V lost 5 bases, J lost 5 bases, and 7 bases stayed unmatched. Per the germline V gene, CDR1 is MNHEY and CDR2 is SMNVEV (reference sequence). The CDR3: CASSKGDRVNNEQFF. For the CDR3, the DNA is TGTGCCAGCAGTAAGGGGGACAGGGTTAACAATGAGCAGTTCTTC.

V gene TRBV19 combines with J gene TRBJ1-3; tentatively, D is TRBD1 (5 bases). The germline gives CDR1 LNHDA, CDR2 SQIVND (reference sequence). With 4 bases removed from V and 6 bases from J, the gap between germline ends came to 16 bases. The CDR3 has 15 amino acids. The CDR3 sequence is CASSTQGGRLNTIYF. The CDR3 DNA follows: TGTGCCAGTAGTACCCAGGGAGGACGGCTAAACACCATATATTTT. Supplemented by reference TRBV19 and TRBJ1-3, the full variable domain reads DGGITQSPKYLFRKEGQNVTLSCEQNLNHDAMYWYRQDPGQGLRLIYYSQIVNDFQKGDIAEGYSVSREKKESFPLTVTSAQKNPTAFYLCASSTQGGRLNTIYFGEGSWLTVV.

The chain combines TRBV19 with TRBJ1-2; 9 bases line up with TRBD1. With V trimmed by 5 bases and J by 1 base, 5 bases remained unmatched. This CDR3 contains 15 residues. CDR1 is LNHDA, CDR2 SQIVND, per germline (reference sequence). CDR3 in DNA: TGTGCCAGTAGTTCCCGGACAGGGGATAACTATGGCTACACCTTC. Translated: CASSSRTGDNYGYTF. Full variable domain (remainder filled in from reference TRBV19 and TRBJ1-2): DGGITQSPKYLFRKEGQNVTLSCEQNLNHDAMYWYRQDPGQGLRLIYYSQIVNDFQKGDIAEGYSVSREKKESFPLTVTSAQKNPTAFYLCASSSRTGDNYGYTFGSGTRLTVV.

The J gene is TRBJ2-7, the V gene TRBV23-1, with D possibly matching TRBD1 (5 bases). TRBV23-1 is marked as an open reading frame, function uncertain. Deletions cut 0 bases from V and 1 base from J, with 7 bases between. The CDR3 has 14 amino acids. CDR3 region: CASSQSAGSYEQYF. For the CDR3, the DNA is TGCGCCAGCAGTCAATCAGCAGGGTCCTACGAGCAGTACTTC.

In nucleotides, the CDR3 is TGTGCCAGTAGTATCCTACTAGCGGGGGAGATAAATGAGCAGTTCTTC. It specifies CASSILLAGEINEQFF. V gene TRBV19 combines with J gene TRBJ2-1, with 11 nucleotides matching TRBD2. Germline CDR1 LNHDA, CDR2 SQIVND (reference sequence). This CDR3 contains 16 residues. Losses at the gene ends were 3 bases for V and 7 bases for J; bases not matched to a gene: 8.

The CDR3 DNA reads as TGTGCCAGCAGGGGGTGGGGAGGGGCCTATGGCTACACCTTC. It specifies CASRGWGGAYGYTF. V usage is TRBV6-5 and J usage is TRBJ1-2; perhaps TRBD1 as D (5 bases). Germline CDR1 reads MNHEY; CDR2 reads SVGAGI. This CDR3 has 14 residues. Trimming cost V 6 bases and J 4 bases, with 15 bases left between them.

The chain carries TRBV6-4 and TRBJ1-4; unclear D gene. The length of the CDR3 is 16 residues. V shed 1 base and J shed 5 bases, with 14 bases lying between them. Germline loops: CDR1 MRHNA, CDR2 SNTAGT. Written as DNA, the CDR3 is TGTGCCAGCAGTGACTGTGGGCGCGGGTCAAATGAAAAACTGTTTTTT. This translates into CASSDCGRGSNEKLFF.

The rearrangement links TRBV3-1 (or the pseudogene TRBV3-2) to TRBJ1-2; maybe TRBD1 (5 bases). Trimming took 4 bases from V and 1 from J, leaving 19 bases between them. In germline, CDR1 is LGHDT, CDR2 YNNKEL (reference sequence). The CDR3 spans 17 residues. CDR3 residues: CASSRGNSGRGNYGYTF. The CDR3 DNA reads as TGTGCCAGCAGCCGCGGGAACTCGGGGCGGGGTAACTATGGCTACACCTTC.

The chain's CDR3 is CASSEAPGQGRTGELFF. The CDR3 DNA follows: TGTGCCAGCAGTGAAGCCCCGGGACAGGGTAGGACCGGGGAGCTGTTTTTT. J is TRBJ2-2 and V is TRBV2; 9 positions agree with TRBD1. This CDR3 comprises 17 residues. V gave up 0 bases and J gave up 5 bases; unmatched junction bases: 7. The germline V gene has CDR1 SNHLY and CDR2 FYNNEI.